This TCR beta chain was captured by sequencing in a study of CD8 T cells in ankylosing spondylitis. Using its own MiXCR run on the 5' RACE reads, TCRdb lists one record per CDR3 protein. The sample has a few hundred thousand distinct CDR3 sequences, 20% to 25% seen once. Notes on the study in general: Matched ankylosing spondylitis synovial fluid reportedly contained a significantly enriched population of disease-linked clones. A motif in TCR beta, a set of eight highly homologous variants, appeared characteristic of ankylosing spondylitis blood.

On this clonotype itself: Its antigen is still unknown.

The CDR3 has 17 amino acids. The germline V gene has CDR1 SGHVS and CDR2 FQNEAQ. Trimming cost V 1 base and J 0 bases; bases outside gene matches: 5. The TCR sequence derives from a male donor with ankylosing spondylitis. Sequences were obtained from blood, either unsorted or a sorted T cell fraction (not recorded which). The chain carries TRBV7-8 and TRBJ2-2, with 7 positions matching TRBD2. The CDR3: CASSLEGSGANTGELFF. CDR3 sequence (DNA): TGTGCCAGCAGCTTAGAGGGGAGCGGGGCGAACACCGGGGAGCTGTTTTTT.